Below are 30 T cell receptor beta chains sequenced from a single sample in a study of OX40 agonist ivuxolimab in advanced cancers. Produced via immunoSEQ multiplex PCR; TCRdb's table is partial and in-frame only. Altogether approximately 40,000 clones are present, around 82% being singletons, with the ten largest covering approximately 7.3%. The sequences come from CD4+ or CD8+ T cells sorted from blood, collected in a trial of the OX40 agonist ivuxolimab. These receptors all stem from an adult with an advanced solid tumor such as melanoma, head and neck, liver or kidney cancer.

The chain recombines TRBV6-6 with TRBJ1-1; D not resolved. This CDR3 has 13 amino acids. V dropped 3 bases and J dropped 1 base, with 6 bases sitting between them. Germline CDR1 reads MNHNY; CDR2 reads SVGAGI (reference sequence). The CDR3 is CASSYGGNTEAFF. Written as DNA, the CDR3 is TGTGCCAGCAGTTATGGAGGGAACACTGAAGCTTTCTTT.

V usage is TRBV6-1 and J usage is TRBJ1-1; TRBD1 is a possible D gene (6 bases). The CDR3 spans 12 residues. CDR1 and CDR2 (germline): MNHNS, SASEGT. V dropped 8 bases and J dropped 6 bases, with 13 bases sitting between them. The CDR3 here is CASLLRTAEAFF. The DNA of the CDR3 is TGTGCCAGCCTCCTTCGGACAGCTGAAGCTTTCTTT.

A single count supports this clone. The V gene is TRBV15, the J gene TRBJ2-3; 7 bases match TRBD2. This CDR3 has 17 residues. V lost 0 bases to trimming and J lost 4 bases; unmatched junction nucleotides: 10. CDR1 is LNHNV, CDR2 YYDKDF, per germline (reference sequence). The CDR3 spells CATSRDRTGTTADTQYF. CDR3 coding DNA: TGTGCCACCAGCAGAGATCGGACTGGGACTACGGCAGATACGCAGTATTTT.

The V and J genes are TRBV2 and TRBJ1-6; D perhaps matches TRBD1 (5 bases). Looked up from germline, CDR1 is SNHLY and CDR2 is FYNNEI. This CDR3 is 15 amino acids long. V lost 1 base, J lost 7 bases, and 11 bases lay in between. DNA of the CDR3: TGTGCCAGCAGTGAAGGGGACTGGAGGAATTCACCCCTCCACTTT. Its protein is CASSEGDWRNSPLHF.

The table lists this clone with a count of one. The chain couples TRBV11-2 to TRBJ1-1; TRBD1 matches 12 bases. Germline-derived CDR1 and CDR2 are SGHAT and FQNNGV. V shed 5 bases, J shed 5 bases, and the junction held 9 bases outside the gene matches. The CDR3 length is 16 residues. CDR3: CASSDPGQGAGTEAFF. The DNA for the CDR3 is TGTGCCAGCAGCGACCCGGGACAGGGGGCAGGAACTGAAGCTTTCTTT.

This chain links TRBV5-4 with TRBJ2-7; TRBD2 matches 11 bases. The CDR3 totals 14 residues. Losses at the gene ends were 4 bases for V and 1 base for J; bases not matched to a gene: 1. Germline values: CDR1 SGHNT, CDR2 YYREEE (reference sequence). The CDR3 protein is CASSLAGGSYEQYF. The CDR3 coding sequence is TGTGCCAGCAGCCTAGCGGGAGGTTCCTACGAGCAGTACTTC.

This chain joins TRBV4-3 and TRBJ1-3; no clear D. Germline V lookup: CDR1 LGHNA, CDR2 YSLEER. This CDR3 comprises 15 residues. Trimming stripped 1 base from V and 0 bases from J, with 7 bases between. The CDR3 region is CASSQGRFSGNTIYF. The DNA of the CDR3 is TGCGCCAGCAGCCAAGGACGTTTCTCTGGAAACACCATATATTTT.

The chain links TRBV19 to TRBJ1-2; TRBD1 is a possible D gene (5 bases). CDR3 length: 16 amino acids. Trimming took 5 bases from V and 4 from J, leaving 20 bases between them. The V gene's germline CDR1 is LNHDA and CDR2 SQIVND (reference sequence). The CDR3 spells CASSPTSGDPIYGYTF. For the CDR3, the DNA is TGTGCCAGTAGTCCTACTAGCGGGGACCCTATCTATGGCTACACCTTC.

The V call is TRBV11-2, the J call TRBJ2-5; 8 bases fit TRBD1. The DNA end favors TRBJ2-7, so the J call may be wrong. The CDR3 sequence is 14 residues long. The germline gives CDR1 SGHAT, CDR2 FQNNGV. CDR3 sequence reads: CASSLDRAAYEQYF. CDR3 in DNA: TGTGCCAGCAGCTTGGACAGGGCGGCCTACGAGCAGTACTTC.

This clone rates as medium-sized. The J gene is TRBJ1-2, the V gene TRBV27, with D tentatively TRBD1 (6 bases). Trimming took 1 base from V and 3 from J, leaving 9 bases between them. Germline V gene data show CDR1 as MNHEY and CDR2 as SMNVEV (reference sequence). This CDR3 region has 14 residues. The CDR3 DNA sequence: TGTGCCAGCAGTTTATGGGCAGGGGACTATGGCTACACCTTC. This codes for CASSLWAGDYGYTF.

This chain uses TRBV7-2 with TRBJ1-1; possibly TRBD1 for D (5 bases). Germline CDR1 and CDR2: SGHTA and FQGNSA. The CDR3 loop spans 13 amino acids. The V gene lost 6 bases and the J gene lost 2 bases, with 10 bases spanning the gap. In nucleotides, the CDR3 is TGTGCCAGCAGTTTCGACAGCAACACTGAAGCTTTCTTT. This sequence encodes CASSFDSNTEAFF.

In this sample, this clone turned up once. The genes are TRBV7-2 and TRBJ2-1; D may match TRBD1 or TRBD2 (5 bases each). V lost 0 bases, J lost 2 bases, and 23 bases lay in between. The germline V gene has CDR1 SGHTA and CDR2 FQGNSA. The CDR3 consists of 20 residues. In DNA form, the CDR3 reads TGTGCCAGCAGCTTAGCGACGTGGATTAGAGGGGCGAGGGCCTACAATGAGCAGTTCTTC. Translated, it gives CASSLATWIRGARAYNEQFF.

To note about this clone: One junction end disagrees with the germline gene, perhaps due to a read error. The V call is TRBV7-9, the J call TRBJ2-3, with D possibly TRBD2 on 5 matching bases. Germline-derived CDR1 and CDR2 are SEHNR and FQNEAQ (reference sequence). CDR3 size: 10 residues. CDR3: CASSLGRLFF. In DNA form, the CDR3 reads TGTGCCAGCAGCTTAGGGAGGCTATTCTTT.

The chain uses TRBV29-1 and TRBJ2-1; no clear D gene. There are 16 residues in the CDR3. Trimming took off 0 bases at V and 2 bases at J, with 14 bases between the two ends. Germline assignment: CDR1 SQVTM and CDR2 ANQGSEA. The DNA for the CDR3 is TGCAGCGTTGAAGATCAATGGGTTGGGGCCTACAATGAGCAGTTCTTC. This sequence encodes CSVEDQWVGAYNEQFF.

The sample holds one count of this clone. The chain combines TRBV20-1 with TRBJ2-3; no clear D. CDR1 and CDR2 (germline): DFQATT, SNEGSKA (reference sequence). Trimming shortened V by 6 bases and J by 7 bases, and 8 bases separated the two germline ends. The CDR3 contains 10 residues. The CDR3 reads CSAPAYTQYF. In DNA form, the CDR3 reads TGCAGTGCCCCCGCGTATACGCAGTATTTT.

The chain links TRBV19 to TRBJ2-7; 10 bases line up with TRBD2. V dropped 5 bases and J dropped 0; count of bases not matched to a gene: 16. CDR3 size: 19 residues. Looked up from germline, CDR1 is LNHDA and CDR2 is SQIVND (reference sequence). The CDR3 here is CASSLRTSGNQPYSYEQYF. CDR3 coding DNA: TGTGCCAGTAGTCTTCGGACTAGCGGCAACCAACCCTACTCCTACGAGCAGTACTTC. Full variable domain (remainder filled in from reference TRBV19 and TRBJ2-7): DGGITQSPKYLFRKEGQNVTLSCEQNLNHDAMYWYRQDPGQGLRLIYYSQIVNDFQKGDIAEGYSVSREKKESFPLTVTSAQKNPTAFYLCASSLRTSGNQPYSYEQYFGPGTRLTVT.

J is TRBJ2-1 and V is TRBV11-3, with TRBD2 matching over 8 bases. There are 17 residues in the CDR3. Germline trimming cut 5 bases from V and 4 bases from J; bases unmatched to any gene: 13. Per the germline V gene, CDR1 is SGHNT and CDR2 is YENEEA. In nucleotides, the CDR3 is TGTGCCAGCAGCCTAGGCCACGGGACTAGTCTTTACAATGAGCAGTTCTTC. Its protein product is CASSLGHGTSLYNEQFF.

The chain links TRBV5-4 to TRBJ2-5; 11 bases align to TRBD2. The closer fit of TRBJ2-7 to the DNA end suggests the J call may be wrong. Per the germline V gene, CDR1 is SGHNT and CDR2 is YYREEE (reference sequence). This CDR3 is 14 amino acids long. The CDR3 here is CASSLAGGSYEQYF. DNA of the CDR3: TGTGCCAGCAGCCTAGCGGGAGGTTCCTACGAGCAGTACTTC.

Points on this clone: A read error may account for a junction end that differs from germline. The V gene is TRBV7-9, the J gene TRBJ2-7, with D possibly being TRBD1 (6 bases). Germline values: CDR1 SEHNR, CDR2 FQNEAQ (reference sequence). This CDR3 comprises 15 residues. Here the CDR3 DNA reads TGCGCCAGCAGCCCCCTTGGGTCAGGGGCAGACGAGCAGTACTTC. Protein product: CASSPLGSGADEQYF.

This clone is medium-sized within its sample. CDR3: CASSPSQAEKLFF. CDR3 bases: TGTGCCAGCTCACCCTCACAAGCGGAAAAACTGTTTTTT. The chain links TRBV18 to TRBJ1-4; the D is unclear. V gave up 3 bases and J gave up 8 bases, with 10 bases separating them. The CDR3 extends over 13 amino acids. Germline loops: CDR1 KGHSH, CDR2 LQKENI.

The CDR3 region has the DNA TGTGCCAGCAGCCAAAACACTGAAGCTTTCTTT. Translated: CASSQNTEAFF. V gene TRBV14 combines with J gene TRBJ1-1; D is unresolved. Deletions cut 2 bases from V and 2 bases from J, with 0 bases between. This CDR3 contains 11 residues. In germline, CDR1 is SGHDN, CDR2 FVKESK. The full variable domain, with the rest looked up from reference TRBV14 and TRBJ1-1, is EAGVTQFPSHSVIEKGQTVTLRCDPISGHDNLYWYRRVMGKEIKFLLHFVKESKQDESGMPNNRFLAERTGGTYSTLKVQPAELEDSGVYFCASSQNTEAFFGQGTRLTVV.

The V call is TRBV7-2, the J call TRBJ2-1, with D perhaps given as TRBD1 or TRBD2 (5 bases each). Per germline, CDR1 SGHTA and CDR2 FQGNSA. This CDR3 is built from 13 residues. V shed 1 base and J shed 13 bases, with 14 bases lying between them. CDR3 protein: CASSLGARRDQFF. Written as DNA, the CDR3 is TGTGCCAGCAGCTTAGGGGCTAGAAGGGACCAGTTCTTC.

The chain couples TRBV4-1 to TRBJ2-1, with 10 bases aligning to TRBD1. The CDR3 consists of 16 residues. Germline lookup yields CDR1 MGHRA and CDR2 YSYEKL. V dropped 0 bases and J dropped 7; count of bases not matched to a gene: 6. CDR3 sequence: CASSQEVTGGWNEQFF. CDR3 nucleotide sequence: TGCGCCAGCAGCCAAGAAGTGACAGGGGGCTGGAATGAGCAGTTCTTC.

The CDR3 loop reads CASSDPDQPQHF. The CDR3 DNA reads as TGTGCCAGCAGTGACCCAGATCAGCCCCAGCATTTT. The rearrangement uses TRBV2 and TRBJ1-5; no reliable D call. Trimming shortened V by 3 bases and J by 5 bases, and 5 bases separated the two germline ends. CDR3 length: 12 amino acids. Germline CDR1 is SNHLY and CDR2 is FYNNEI.

There are a few counts of this clone. The genes are TRBV9 and TRBJ2-5; TRBD2 might be the D (6 bases). CDR3 length equals 16 residues. V lost 4 bases and J 1 base, leaving 17 bases between the germline ends. CDR1 and CDR2 from the germline V gene are SGDLS and YYNGEE. The DNA for the CDR3 is TGTGCCAGCAGCCCCACTGCGGAGGGCCTCCAAGAGACCCAGTACTTC. This sequence encodes CASSPTAEGLQETQYF. Complete variable domain (other parts from reference TRBV9 and TRBJ2-5): DSGVTQTPKHLITATGQRVTLRCSPRSGDLSVYWYQQSLDQGLQFLIQYYNGEERAKGNILERFSAQQFPDLHSELNLSSLELGDSALYFCASSPTAEGLQETQYFGPGTRLLVL.

V usage is TRBV4-3 and J usage is TRBJ2-7; 10 bases agree with TRBD2. Trimming took 4 bases from V and 5 from J; bases not matched to a gene: 11. Looked up from germline, CDR1 is LGHNA and CDR2 is YSLEER. This CDR3 region has 16 residues. The CDR3, as DNA: TGCGCCAGCAGCCGAGTCGCTAGCGGGAGATACAACGAGCAGTACTTC. The encoded protein is CASSRVASGRYNEQYF.

The table lists this clone with a few counts. The chain combines TRBV19 with TRBJ1-2; D gene unclear. V lost 1 base and J lost 4, with 10 bases in between. Germline V gives CDR1 LNHDA, CDR2 SQIVND (reference sequence). CDR3 length: 14 residues. CDR3 sequence reads: CASSIVNQPYGYTF. CDR3 DNA sequence: TGTGCCAGTAGTATAGTTAACCAACCCTATGGCTACACCTTC. The entire variable domain, with the rest obtained from reference TRBV19 and TRBJ1-2, is as follows: DGGITQSPKYLFRKEGQNVTLSCEQNLNHDAMYWYRQDPGQGLRLIYYSQIVNDFQKGDIAEGYSVSREKKESFPLTVTSAQKNPTAFYLCASSIVNQPYGYTFGSGTRLTVV.

The V call is TRBV4-1, the J call TRBJ1-4; maybe TRBD1 (6 bases). Per the germline V gene, CDR1 is MGHRA and CDR2 is YSYEKL. V was clipped by 4 bases and J by 8 bases, with 14 bases between them. CDR3 length equals 14 residues. CDR3 sequence: CASSPRGGLEKLFF. The CDR3, as DNA: TGCGCCAGCAGCCCCCGGGGGGGGCTGGAAAAACTGTTTTTT.

The chain employs TRBV11-2 and TRBJ2-5, with 13 bases identical to TRBD2. This CDR3 has 17 amino acids. The V segment lost 1 base and the J segment 7 bases; nucleotides outside the gene matches: 9. The germline V gene encodes CDR1 SGHAT and CDR2 FQNNGV. The CDR3 loop is CASSLGTSGSAVGTQYF. CDR3 in DNA: TGTGCCAGCAGCTTAGGGACTAGCGGGAGTGCCGTGGGGACCCAGTACTTC.

The chain recombines TRBV7-9 with TRBJ2-2, with D uncertain. In germline, CDR1 is SEHNR, CDR2 FQNEAQ (reference sequence). The germline V and J ends were trimmed by 5 bases and 0 bases, with 4 bases remaining between them. This CDR3 comprises 13 residues. This CDR3 is CASSATNTGELFF. CDR3 in DNA: TGTGCCAGCAGCGCGACGAACACCGGGGAGCTGTTTTTT. The entire variable domain, with the rest obtained from reference TRBV7-9 and TRBJ2-2, is as follows: DTGVSQNPRHKITKRGQNVTFRCDPISEHNRLYWYRQTLGQGPEFLTYFQNEAQLEKSRLLSDRFSAERPKGSFSTLEIQRTEQGDSAMYLCASSATNTGELFFGEGSRLTVL.